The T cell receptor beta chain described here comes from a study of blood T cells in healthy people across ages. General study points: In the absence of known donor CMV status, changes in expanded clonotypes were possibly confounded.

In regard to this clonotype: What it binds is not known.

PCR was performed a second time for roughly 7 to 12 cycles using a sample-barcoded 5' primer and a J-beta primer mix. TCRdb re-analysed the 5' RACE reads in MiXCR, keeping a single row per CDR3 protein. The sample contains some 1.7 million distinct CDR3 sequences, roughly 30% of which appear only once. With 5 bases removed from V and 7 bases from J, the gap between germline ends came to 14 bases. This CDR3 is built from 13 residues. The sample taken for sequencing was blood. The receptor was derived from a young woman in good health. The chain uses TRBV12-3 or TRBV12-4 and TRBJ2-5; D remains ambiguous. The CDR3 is CASSPLSAGTQYF. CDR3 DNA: TGTGCCAGCAGTCCTTTGTCCGCAGGGACCCAGTACTTC.